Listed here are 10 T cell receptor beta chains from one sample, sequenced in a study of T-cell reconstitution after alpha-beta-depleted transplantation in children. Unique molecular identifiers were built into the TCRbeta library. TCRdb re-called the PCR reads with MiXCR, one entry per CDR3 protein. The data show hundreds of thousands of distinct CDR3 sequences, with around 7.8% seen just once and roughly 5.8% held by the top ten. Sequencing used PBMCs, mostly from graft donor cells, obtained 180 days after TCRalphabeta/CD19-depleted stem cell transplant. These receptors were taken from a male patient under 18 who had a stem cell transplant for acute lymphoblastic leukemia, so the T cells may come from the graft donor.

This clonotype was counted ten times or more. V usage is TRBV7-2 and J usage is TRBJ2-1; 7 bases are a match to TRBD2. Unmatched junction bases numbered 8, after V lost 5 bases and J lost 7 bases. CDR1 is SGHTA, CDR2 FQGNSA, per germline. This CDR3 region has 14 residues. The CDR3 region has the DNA TGTGCCAGCAGCCCTCGCCTAGCGGCTAATGAGCAGTTCTTC. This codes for CASSPRLAANEQFF.

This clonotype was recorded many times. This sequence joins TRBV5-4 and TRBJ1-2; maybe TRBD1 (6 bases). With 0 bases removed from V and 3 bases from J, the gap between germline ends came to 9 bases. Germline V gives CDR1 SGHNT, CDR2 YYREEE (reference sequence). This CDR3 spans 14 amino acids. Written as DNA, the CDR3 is TGTGCCAGCAGCTTGGAGGGGACACACTATGGCTACACCTTC. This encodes CASSLEGTHYGYTF.

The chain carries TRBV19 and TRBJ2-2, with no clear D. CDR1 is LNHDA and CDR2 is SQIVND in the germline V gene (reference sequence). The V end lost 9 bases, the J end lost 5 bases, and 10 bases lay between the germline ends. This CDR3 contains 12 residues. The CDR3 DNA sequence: TGTGCCAGCCACACATTTACCGGGGAGCTGTTTTTT. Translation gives CASHTFTGELFF.

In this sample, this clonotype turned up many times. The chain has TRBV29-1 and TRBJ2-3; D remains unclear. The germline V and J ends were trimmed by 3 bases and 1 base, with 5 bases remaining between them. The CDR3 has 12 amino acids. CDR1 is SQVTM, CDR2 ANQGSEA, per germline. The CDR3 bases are TGCAGCGTTGACCCTGGCACAGATACGCAGTATTTT. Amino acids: CSVDPGTDTQYF.

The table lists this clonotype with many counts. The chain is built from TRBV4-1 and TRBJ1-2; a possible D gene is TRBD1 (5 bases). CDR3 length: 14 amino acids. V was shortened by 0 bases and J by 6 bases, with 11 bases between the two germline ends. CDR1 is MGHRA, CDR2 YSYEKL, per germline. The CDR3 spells CASSQDEGIDGYTF. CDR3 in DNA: TGCGCCAGCAGCCAAGATGAGGGGATCGATGGCTACACCTTC.

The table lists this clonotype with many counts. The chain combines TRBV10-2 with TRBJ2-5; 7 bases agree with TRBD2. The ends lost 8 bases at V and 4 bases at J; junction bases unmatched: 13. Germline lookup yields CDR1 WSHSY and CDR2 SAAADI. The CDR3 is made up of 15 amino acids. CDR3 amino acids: CASGNGPAGRETQYF. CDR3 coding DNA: TGCGCCAGCGGTAACGGCCCAGCGGGACGAGAGACCCAGTACTTC.

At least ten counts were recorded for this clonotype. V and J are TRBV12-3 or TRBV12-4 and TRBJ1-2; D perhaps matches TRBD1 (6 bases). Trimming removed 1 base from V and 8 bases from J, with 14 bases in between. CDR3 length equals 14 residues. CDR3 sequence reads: CASSLDPRGGGYTF. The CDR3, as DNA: TGTGCCAGCAGTTTAGATCCCAGGGGAGGCGGCTACACCTTC.

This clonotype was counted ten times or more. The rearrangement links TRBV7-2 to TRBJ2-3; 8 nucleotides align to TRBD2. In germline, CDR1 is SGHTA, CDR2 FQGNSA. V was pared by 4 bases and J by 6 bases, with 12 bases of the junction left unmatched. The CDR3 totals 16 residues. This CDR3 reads CASSSGTRGHVDTQYF. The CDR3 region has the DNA TGTGCCAGCAGCTCCGGGACTAGGGGTCACGTGGATACGCAGTATTTT.

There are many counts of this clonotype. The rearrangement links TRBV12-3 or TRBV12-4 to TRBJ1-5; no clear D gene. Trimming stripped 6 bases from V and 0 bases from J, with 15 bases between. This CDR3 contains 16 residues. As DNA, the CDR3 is TGTGCCAGCAGCCCTACCCGGGCTATTAGCAATCAGCCCCAGCATTTT. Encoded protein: CASSPTRAISNQPQHF.

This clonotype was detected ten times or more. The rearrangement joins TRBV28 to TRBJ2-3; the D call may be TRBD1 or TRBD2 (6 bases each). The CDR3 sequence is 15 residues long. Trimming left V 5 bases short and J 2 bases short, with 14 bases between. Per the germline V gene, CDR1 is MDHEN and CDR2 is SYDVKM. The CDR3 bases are TGTGCCAGCAGTCCACCCGGGGGCCTCACAGATACGCAGTATTTT. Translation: CASSPPGGLTDTQYF.